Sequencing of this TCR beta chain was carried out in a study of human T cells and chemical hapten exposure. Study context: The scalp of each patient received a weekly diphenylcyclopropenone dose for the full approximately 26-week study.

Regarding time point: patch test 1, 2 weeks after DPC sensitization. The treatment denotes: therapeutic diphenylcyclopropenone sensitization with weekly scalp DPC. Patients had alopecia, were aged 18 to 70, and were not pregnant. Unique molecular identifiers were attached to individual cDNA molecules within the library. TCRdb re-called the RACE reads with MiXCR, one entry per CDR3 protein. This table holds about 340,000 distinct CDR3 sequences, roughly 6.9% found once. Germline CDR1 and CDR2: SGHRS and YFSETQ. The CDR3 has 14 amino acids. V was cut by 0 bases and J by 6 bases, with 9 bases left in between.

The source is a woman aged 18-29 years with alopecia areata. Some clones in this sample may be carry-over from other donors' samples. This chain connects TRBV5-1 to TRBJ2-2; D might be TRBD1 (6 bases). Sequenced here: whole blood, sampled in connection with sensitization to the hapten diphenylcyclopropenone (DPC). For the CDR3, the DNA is TGCGCCAGCAGCTTGGGACAGGTTTCCGGGGAGCTGTTTTTT. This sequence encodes CASSLGQVSGELFF.